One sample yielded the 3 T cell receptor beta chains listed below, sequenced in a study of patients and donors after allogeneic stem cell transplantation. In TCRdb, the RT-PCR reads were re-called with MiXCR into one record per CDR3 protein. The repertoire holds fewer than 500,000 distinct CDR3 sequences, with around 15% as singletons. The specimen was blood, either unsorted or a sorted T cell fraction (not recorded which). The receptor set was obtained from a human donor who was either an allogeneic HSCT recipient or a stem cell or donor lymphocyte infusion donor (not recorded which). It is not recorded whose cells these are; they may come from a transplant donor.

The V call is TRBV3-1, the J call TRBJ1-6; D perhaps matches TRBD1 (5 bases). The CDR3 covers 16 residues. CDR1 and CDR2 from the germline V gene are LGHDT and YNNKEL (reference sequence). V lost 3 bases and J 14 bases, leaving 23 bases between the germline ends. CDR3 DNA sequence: TGTGCCAGCAGCCAGCCAACCGGGACTGGACGTCGGGCCCTCCACTTT. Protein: CASSQPTGTGRRALHF.

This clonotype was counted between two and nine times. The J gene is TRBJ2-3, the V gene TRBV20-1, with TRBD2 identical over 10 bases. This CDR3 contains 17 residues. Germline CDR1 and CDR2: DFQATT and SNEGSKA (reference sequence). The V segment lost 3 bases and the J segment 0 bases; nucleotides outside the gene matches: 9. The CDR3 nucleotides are TGCAGTGCTAGCCCCCTAGCGGGAGACCCTAGCACAGATACGCAGTATTTT. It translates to CSASPLAGDPSTDTQYF.

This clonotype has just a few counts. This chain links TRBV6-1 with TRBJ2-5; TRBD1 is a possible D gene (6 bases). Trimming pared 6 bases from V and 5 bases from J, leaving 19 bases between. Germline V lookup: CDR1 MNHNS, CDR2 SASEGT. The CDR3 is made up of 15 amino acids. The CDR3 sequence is CASSPTQGSGETQYF. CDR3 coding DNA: TGTGCCAGCAGCCCGACACAGGGAAGTGGGGAGACCCAGTACTTC.